This record concerns one T cell receptor beta chain sequence. Its antigen is unidentified. The data were obtained in a study of T cells in Graves' hyperthyroidism and ophthalmopathy. Study observations and caveats: Researchers report that a 13 V-J model separated ophthalmopathy from stable hyperthyroidism.

With duration under 3 months, ophthalmopathy was active: Clinical Activity Score at least 3, NOSPECS at least 4. The source of the PBMCs was 8.5 to 10 ml of fresh peripheral blood. TCR beta CDR3 region amplification was performed from RNA transcripts. First-round RT-PCR of the TCR CDR3 relied on the HTBI primer set. From the multiplex PCR reads, TCRdb called clonotypes with MiXCR, one entry per CDR3 protein. The sample holds a few hundred thousand distinct CDR3 sequences, about 20% seen once. Germline assignment: CDR1 DFQATT and CDR2 SNEGSKA (reference sequence). CDR3 length equals 12 residues. V dropped 5 bases and J dropped 9; count of bases not matched to a gene: 6.

The V call is TRBV20-1, the J call TRBJ2-7, with TRBD2 identical over 11 bases. This clonotype originated in a woman in her 70s with Graves' ophthalmopathy. Material: blood. The CDR3 DNA is TGCAGTGCTGGGACTAGCGGTCTTGGGCAGTACTTC. It specifies CSAGTSGLGQYF.